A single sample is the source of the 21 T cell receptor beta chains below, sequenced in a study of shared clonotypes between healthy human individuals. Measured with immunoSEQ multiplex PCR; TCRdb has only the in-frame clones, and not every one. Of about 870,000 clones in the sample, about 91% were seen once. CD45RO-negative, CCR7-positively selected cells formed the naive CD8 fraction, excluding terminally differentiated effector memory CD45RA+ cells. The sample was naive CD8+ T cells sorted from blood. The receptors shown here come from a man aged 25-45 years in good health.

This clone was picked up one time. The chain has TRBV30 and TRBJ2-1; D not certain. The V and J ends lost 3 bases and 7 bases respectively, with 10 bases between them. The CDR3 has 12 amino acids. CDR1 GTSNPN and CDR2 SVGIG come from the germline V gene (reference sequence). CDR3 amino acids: CAWSDDSNEQFF. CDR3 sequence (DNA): TGTGCCTGGAGCGACGACTCAAATGAGCAGTTCTTC.

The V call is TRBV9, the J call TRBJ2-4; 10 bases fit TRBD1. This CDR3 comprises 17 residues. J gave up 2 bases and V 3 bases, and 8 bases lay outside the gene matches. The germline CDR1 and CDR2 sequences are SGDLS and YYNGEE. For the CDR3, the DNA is TGTGCCAGCAGCGAAGACTGGACAGGGGGTCCCAAAAACATTCAGTACTTC. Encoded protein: CASSEDWTGGPKNIQYF.

CDR3 nucleotide sequence: TGCGCCAGCAGCCAAGATCTAGTCCTGATGAGAGAGACCCAGTACTTC. Translated: CASSQDLVLMRETQYF. The V call is TRBV4-1, the J call TRBJ2-5; D is uncertain. Germline V gives CDR1 MGHRA, CDR2 YSYEKL. Trimming removed 0 bases at V and 4 bases at J, with 15 bases between. The CDR3 totals 16 residues.

This CDR3 is CASSLTEPSYEQYF. CDR3 coding DNA: TGTGCCAGCAGTTTAACGGAACCCTCCTACGAGCAGTACTTC. The chain joins TRBV27 to TRBJ2-7; D is unclear. CDR1 and CDR2 from the germline V gene are MNHEY and SMNVEV (reference sequence). Trimming stripped 2 bases from V and 0 bases from J, with 8 bases between. This CDR3 region has 14 residues.

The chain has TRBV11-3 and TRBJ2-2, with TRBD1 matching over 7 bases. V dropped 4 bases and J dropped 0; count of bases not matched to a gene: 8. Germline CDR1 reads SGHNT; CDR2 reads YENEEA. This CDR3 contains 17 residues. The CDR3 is CASSSPNRGPNTGELFF. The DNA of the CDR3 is TGTGCCAGCAGCTCCCCAAACAGGGGACCGAACACCGGGGAGCTGTTTTTT.

CDR3 in amino acids: CASSQRDTSYGYTF. CDR3 nucleotide sequence: TGTGCCAGCAGCCAGAGGGACACCTCTTATGGCTACACCTTC. The chain carries TRBV9 and TRBJ1-2; a weak D match, TRBD1 (6 bases). The V end lost 4 bases, the J end lost 5 bases, and 15 bases lay between the germline ends. Looked up from germline, CDR1 is SGDLS and CDR2 is YYNGEE. This CDR3 is built from 14 residues.

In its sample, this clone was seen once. This chain's CDR3 is CASSSLRGASSNQPQHF. In DNA, the CDR3 is TGTGCCAGCAGCTCTCTGCGGGGGGCAAGCAGCAATCAGCCCCAGCATTTT. The rearrangement joins TRBV5-6 to TRBJ1-5; D perhaps matches TRBD1 (6 bases). CDR3 length: 17 residues. Trimming took off 3 bases at V and 1 base at J, with 17 bases between the two ends. Per the germline V gene, CDR1 is SGHDT and CDR2 is YYEEEE. Supplemented by reference TRBV5-6 and TRBJ1-5, the full variable domain reads DAGVTQSPTHLIKTRGQQVTLRCSPKSGHDTVSWYQQALGQGPQFIFQYYEEEERQRGNFPDRFSGHQFPNYSSELNVNALLLGDSALYLCASSSLRGASSNQPQHFGDGTRLSIL.

Written as DNA, the CDR3 is TGTGCCAGCATTTCAGGGGTGGCAGATACGCAGTATTTT. Translated, it gives CASISGVADTQYF. V and J are TRBV2 and TRBJ2-3, with D tentatively TRBD1 (6 bases). Trimming removed 7 bases at V and 4 bases at J, with 12 bases between. CDR1 is SNHLY and CDR2 is FYNNEI in the germline V gene. This CDR3 spans 13 amino acids.

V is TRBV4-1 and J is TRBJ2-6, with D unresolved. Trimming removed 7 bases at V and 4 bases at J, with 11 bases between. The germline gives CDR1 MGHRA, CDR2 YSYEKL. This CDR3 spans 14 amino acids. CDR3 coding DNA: TGCGCCAGCATCCCCAGCCCAGGGGCCAACGTCCTGACTTTC. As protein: CASIPSPGANVLTF.

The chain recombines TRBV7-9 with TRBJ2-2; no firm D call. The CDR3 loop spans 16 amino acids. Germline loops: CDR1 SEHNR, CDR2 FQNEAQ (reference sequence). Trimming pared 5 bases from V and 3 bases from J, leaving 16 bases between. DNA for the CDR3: TGTGCCAGCAGCAGTTACGAGAACCGAGACACCGGGGAGCTGTTTTTT. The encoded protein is CASSSYENRDTGELFF. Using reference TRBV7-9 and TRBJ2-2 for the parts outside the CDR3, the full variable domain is DTGVSQNPRHKITKRGQNVTFRCDPISEHNRLYWYRQTLGQGPEFLTYFQNEAQLEKSRLLSDRFSAERPKGSFSTLEIQRTEQGDSAMYLCASSSYENRDTGELFFGEGSRLTVL.

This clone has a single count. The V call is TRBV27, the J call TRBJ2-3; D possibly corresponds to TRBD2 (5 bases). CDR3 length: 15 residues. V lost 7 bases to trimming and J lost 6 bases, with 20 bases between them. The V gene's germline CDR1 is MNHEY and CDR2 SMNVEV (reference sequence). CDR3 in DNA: TGTGCCAGCACGCTCGGAAAACACACGGGGGATACGCAGTATTTT. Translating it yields CASTLGKHTGDTQYF.

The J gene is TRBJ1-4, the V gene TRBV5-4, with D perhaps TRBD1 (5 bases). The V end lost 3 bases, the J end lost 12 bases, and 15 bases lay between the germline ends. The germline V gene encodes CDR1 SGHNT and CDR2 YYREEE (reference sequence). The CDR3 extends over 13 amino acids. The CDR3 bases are TGTGCCAGCAGCTCCAGGGAACAGGAAGAACTGTTTTTT. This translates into CASSSREQEELFF.

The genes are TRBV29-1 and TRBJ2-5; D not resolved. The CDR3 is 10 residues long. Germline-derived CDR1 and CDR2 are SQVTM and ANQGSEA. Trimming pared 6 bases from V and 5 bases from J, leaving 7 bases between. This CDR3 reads CSVNGETQYF. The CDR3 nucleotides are TGCAGCGTCAACGGGGAGACCCAGTACTTC.

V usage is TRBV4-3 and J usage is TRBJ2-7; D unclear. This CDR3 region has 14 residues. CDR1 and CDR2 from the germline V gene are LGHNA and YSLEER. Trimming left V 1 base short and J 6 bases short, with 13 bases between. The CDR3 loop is CASSQAVGYREQYF. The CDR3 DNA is TGCGCCAGCAGCCAAGCGGTCGGGTACCGCGAGCAGTACTTC.

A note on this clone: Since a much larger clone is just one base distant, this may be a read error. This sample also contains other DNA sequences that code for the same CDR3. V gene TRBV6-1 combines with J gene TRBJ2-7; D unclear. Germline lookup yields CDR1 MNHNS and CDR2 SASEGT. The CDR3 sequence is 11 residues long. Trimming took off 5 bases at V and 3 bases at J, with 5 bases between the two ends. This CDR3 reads CASSLYYEQYF. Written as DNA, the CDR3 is TGTGCCAGCAGTCTCTACTACGAGCAGTACTTC.

The CDR3 loop reads CASSQDGSGYEQYF. CDR3 bases: TGCGCCAGCAGCCAAGATGGATCGGGGTACGAGCAGTACTTC. The V gene is TRBV4-1, the J gene TRBJ2-7; D may be TRBD2 (5 bases). The CDR3 totals 14 residues. V was trimmed by 0 bases and J by 4 bases, leaving 10 bases between them. The germline gives CDR1 MGHRA, CDR2 YSYEKL.

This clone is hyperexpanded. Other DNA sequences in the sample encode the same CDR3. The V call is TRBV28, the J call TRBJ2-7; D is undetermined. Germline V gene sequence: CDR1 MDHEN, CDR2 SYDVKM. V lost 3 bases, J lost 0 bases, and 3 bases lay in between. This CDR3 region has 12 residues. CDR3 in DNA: TGTGCCAGCAGTTTCGTCTCCTACGAGCAGTACTTC. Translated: CASSFVSYEQYF.

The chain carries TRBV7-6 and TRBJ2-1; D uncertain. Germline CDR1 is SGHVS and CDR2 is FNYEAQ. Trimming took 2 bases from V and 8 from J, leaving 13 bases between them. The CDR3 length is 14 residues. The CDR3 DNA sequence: TGTGCCAGCAGCTTATCCCCAGCCATCGATGAGCAGTTCTTC. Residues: CASSLSPAIDEQFF. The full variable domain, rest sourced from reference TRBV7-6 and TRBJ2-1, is GAGVSQSPRYKVTKRGQDVALRCDPISGHVSLYWYRQALGQGPEFLTYFNYEAQQDKSGLPNDRFSAERPEGSISTLTIQRTEQRDSAMYRCASSLSPAIDEQFFGPGTRLTVL.

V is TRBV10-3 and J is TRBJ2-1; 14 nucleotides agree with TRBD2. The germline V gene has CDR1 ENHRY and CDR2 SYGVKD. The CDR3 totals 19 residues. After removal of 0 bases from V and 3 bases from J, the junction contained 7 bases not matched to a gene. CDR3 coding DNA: TGTGCCATCAGTGAGTCCGGGACTAGCGGGAGCCCTGGCTACAATGAGCAGTTCTTC. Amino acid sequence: CAISESGTSGSPGYNEQFF.

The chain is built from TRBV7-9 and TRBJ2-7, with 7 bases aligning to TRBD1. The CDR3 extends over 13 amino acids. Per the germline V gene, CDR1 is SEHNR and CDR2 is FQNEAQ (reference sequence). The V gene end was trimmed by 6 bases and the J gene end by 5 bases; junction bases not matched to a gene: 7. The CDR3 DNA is TGTGCCAGCAGACATGGGACAGTCAACGAGCAGTACTTC. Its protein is CASRHGTVNEQYF. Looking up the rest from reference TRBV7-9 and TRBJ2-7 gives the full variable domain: DTGVSQNPRHKITKRGQNVTFRCDPISEHNRLYWYRQTLGQGPEFLTYFQNEAQLEKSRLLSDRFSAERPKGSFSTLEIQRTEQGDSAMYLCASRHGTVNEQYFGPGTRLTVT.

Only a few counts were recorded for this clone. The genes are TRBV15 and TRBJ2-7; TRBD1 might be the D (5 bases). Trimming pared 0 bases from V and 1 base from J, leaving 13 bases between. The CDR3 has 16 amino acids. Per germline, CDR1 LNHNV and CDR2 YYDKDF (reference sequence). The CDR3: CATSRDGAELSYEQYF. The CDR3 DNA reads TGTGCCACCAGCAGAGATGGGGCGGAGTTGTCCTACGAGCAGTACTTC. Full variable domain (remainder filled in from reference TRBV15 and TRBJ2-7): DAMVIQNPRYQVTQFGKPVTLSCSQTLNHNVMYWYQQKSSQAPKLLFHYYDKDFNNEADTPDNFQSRRPNTSFCFLDIRSPGLGDTAMYLCATSRDGAELSYEQYFGPGTRLTVT.